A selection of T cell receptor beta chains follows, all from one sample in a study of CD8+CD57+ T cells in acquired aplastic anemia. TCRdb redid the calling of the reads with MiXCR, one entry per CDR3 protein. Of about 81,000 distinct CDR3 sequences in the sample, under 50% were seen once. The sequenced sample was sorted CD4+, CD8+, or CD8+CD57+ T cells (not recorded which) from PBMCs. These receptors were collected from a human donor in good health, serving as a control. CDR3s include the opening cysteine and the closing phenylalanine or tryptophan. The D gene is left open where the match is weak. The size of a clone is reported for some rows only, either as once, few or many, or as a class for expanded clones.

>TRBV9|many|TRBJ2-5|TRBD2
TGTGCCAGCAGCGTACCTAGCGGGAGGGTTGCAGAGACCCAGTACTTC
CASSVPSGRVAETQYF
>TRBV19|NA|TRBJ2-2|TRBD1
TGTGCCAGTAGTATCCAGGGGGCGGCCGGGGAGCTGTTTTTT
CASSIQGAAGELFF
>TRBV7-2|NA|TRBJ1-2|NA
TGTGCCAGCAGCGCCTCTCAGGGACCCTATGGCTACACCTTC
CASSASQGPYGYTF
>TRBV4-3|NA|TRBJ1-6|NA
TGCGCCAGCAGCCAAGATCTCTCAATATCCCCAAACGATTCACCCCTCCACTTT
CASSQDLSISPNDSPLHF
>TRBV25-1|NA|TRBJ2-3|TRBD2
TGTGCCAGCAGTGCCCTAGCGGGGGCGGGTCGAGATACGCAGTATTTT
CASSALAGAGRDTQYF
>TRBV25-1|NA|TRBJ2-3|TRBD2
TGTGCCAGCGGATCCCAGACTAGCGGGGGATTCACAGATACGCAGTATTTT
CASGSQTSGGFTDTQYF
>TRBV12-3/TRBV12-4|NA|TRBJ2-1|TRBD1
TGTGCCAGCAGCCGGGACAGGGAGGGGAATGAGCAGTTCTTC
CASSRDREGNEQFF
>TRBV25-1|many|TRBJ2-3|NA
TGTGCCAGCGAACCAGGGCTTGGAGGGGGGACAGATACGCAGTATTTT
CASEPGLGGGTDTQYF
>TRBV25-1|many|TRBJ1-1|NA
TGTGCCAGCAGTGAGATCGAGAGATTCGGGAACACTGAAGCTTTCTTT
CASSEIERFGNTEAFF
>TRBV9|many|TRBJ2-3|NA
TGTGCCAGCAGCTGGGAGAGCACAGATACGCAGTATTTT
CASSWESTDTQYF
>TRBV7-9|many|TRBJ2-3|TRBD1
TGTGCCAGCAGCAATACAGGGGGCGCAGATACGCAGTATTTT
CASSNTGGADTQYF
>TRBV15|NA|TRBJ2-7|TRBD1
TGTGCCACCAGCACCTCCGGGACAGGGGTGTACGAGCAGTACTTC
CATSTSGTGVYEQYF
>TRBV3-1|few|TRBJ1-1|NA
TGTGCCAGCAGCCAAGGGGGAATGGTCACTGAAGCTTTCTTT
CASSQGGMVTEAFF